The sequence of this T cell receptor beta chain was determined in a study of cytomegalovirus exposure and HLA in healthy donors. The sample holds a few counts of this clone. Its antigen remains unknown. Study-level findings and limits: The only immune exposure information that was available was CMV serostatus. Cytomegalovirus association was listed for approximately 150 TCR beta chains. Some highly shared sequence variants likely arose as a pipeline artifact. DRB1 had the most TCR associations and HLA-C the fewest, a later analysis found, with rates varying by HLA locus.

The CDR3 is 14 residues long. Trimming pared 7 bases from V and 1 base from J, leaving 11 bases between. Germline assignment: CDR1 SNHLY and CDR2 FYNNEI. PCR employed 60 Vbeta and 13 Jbeta primers. TCRdb's copy holds only in-frame clones and misses some; the assay was immunoSEQ multiplex PCR. The sample includes approximately 150,000 clones, 77% seen only once; the top ten take approximately 1.3%. Sequenced input: PBMCs. The origin of this receptor is a woman in her 30s in good health and CMV-seropositive. The gene calls are TRBV2 and TRBJ1-5, with no clear D. The DNA for the CDR3 is TGTGCCAGCACCGTTCCCGGGAGCAATCAGCCCCAGCATTTT. Its translation is CASTVPGSNQPQHF.